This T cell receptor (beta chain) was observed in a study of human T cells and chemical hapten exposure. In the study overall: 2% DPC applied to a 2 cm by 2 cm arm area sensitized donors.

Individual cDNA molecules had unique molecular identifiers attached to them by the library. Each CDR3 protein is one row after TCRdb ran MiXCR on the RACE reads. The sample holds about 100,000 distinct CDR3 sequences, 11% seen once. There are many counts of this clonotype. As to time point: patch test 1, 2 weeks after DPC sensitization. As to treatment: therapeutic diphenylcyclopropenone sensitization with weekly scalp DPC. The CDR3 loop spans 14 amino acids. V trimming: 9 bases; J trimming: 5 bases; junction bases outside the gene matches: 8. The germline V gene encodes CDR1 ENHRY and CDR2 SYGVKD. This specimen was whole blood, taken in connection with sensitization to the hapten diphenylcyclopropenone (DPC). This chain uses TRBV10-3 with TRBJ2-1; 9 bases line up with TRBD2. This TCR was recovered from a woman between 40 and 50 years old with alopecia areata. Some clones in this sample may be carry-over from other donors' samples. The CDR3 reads CAMKRASGDNEQFF. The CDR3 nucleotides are TGTGCCATGAAAAGGGCTAGCGGGGACAATGAGCAGTTCTTC.